A single sample is the source of the 18 T cell receptor beta chains below, sequenced in a study of blood T cell repertoires in COVID-19. Generated by immunoSEQ multiplex PCR, the TCRdb table keeps only in-frame clones and is missing some. In the table there are around 95,000 clones, around four fifths of which are singletons. Material for sequencing was peripheral blood. The source is a man aged 65-85 years with active or convalescent COVID-19.

This clone was seen a few times. J is TRBJ2-7 and V is TRBV20-1; D is uncertain. The CDR3 extends over 10 amino acids. From germline, CDR1 is DFQATT and CDR2 SNEGSKA (reference sequence). V was clipped by 0 bases and J by 5 bases, with 2 bases between them. The CDR3 sequence: CSARDNEQYF. The CDR3 bases are TGCAGTGCTAGAGATAACGAGCAGTACTTC.

This sequence joins TRBV30 and TRBJ1-6, with D possibly matching TRBD1 (5 bases). Germline V gene lookup returns CDR1 GTSNPN and CDR2 SVGIG (reference sequence). The CDR3 contains 13 residues. V lost 3 bases to trimming and J lost 8 bases, with 11 bases between them. The CDR3 nucleotides are TGTGCCTGGAGCTCACAAGGGGATTCACCCCTCCACTTT. Protein: CAWSSQGDSPLHF.

V is TRBV4-2 and J is TRBJ1-1; D ambiguous. Germline lookup yields CDR1 LGHNA and CDR2 YNFKEQ. The V end was cut by 4 bases, the J end by 0 bases, with 12 bases between. The CDR3 is 15 amino acids. The CDR3 is CASSLAGGLNTEAFF. Written as DNA, the CDR3 is TGTGCCAGCAGCCTAGCGGGAGGGTTGAACACTGAAGCTTTCTTT.

The V and J genes are TRBV7-2 and TRBJ2-2; 9 bases match TRBD2. The CDR3 runs 14 residues. CDR1 and CDR2 from the germline V gene are SGHTA and FQGNSA. V shed 11 bases and J 4 bases; nucleotides not matched to a gene: 8. The CDR3 protein is CARRGGAITGELFF. In DNA form, the CDR3 reads TGTGCCCGCCGCGGGGGGGCAATCACCGGGGAGCTGTTTTTT. Using reference TRBV7-2 and TRBJ2-2 for the parts outside the CDR3, the full variable domain is GAGVSQSPSNKVTEKGKDVELRCDPISGHTALYWYRQSLGQGLEFLIYFQGNSAPDKSGLPSDRFSAERTGGSVSTLTIQRTQQEDSAVYLCARRGGAITGELFFGEGSRLTVL.

V gene TRBV5-6 combines with J gene TRBJ1-1; TRBD1 might be the D (5 bases). Germline values: CDR1 SGHDT, CDR2 YYEEEE. The V and J ends lost 1 base and 0 bases respectively, with 7 bases between them. This CDR3 comprises 14 residues. The CDR3 is CASSLRGMNTEAFF. The CDR3 DNA sequence: TGTGCCAGCAGCTTGAGGGGCATGAACACTGAAGCTTTCTTT.

The CDR3 DNA is TGTGCCAGCAGCTTAGATGGCCGGACAGCTAGTTACAATGAGCAGTTCTTC. Its translation: CASSLDGRTASYNEQFF. This chain joins TRBV7-3 and TRBJ2-1; perhaps TRBD1 as D (6 bases). The CDR3 loop spans 17 amino acids. V lost 2 bases and J 4 bases, leaving 18 bases between the germline ends. The germline V gene has CDR1 SGHTA and CDR2 FQGTGA.

The rearrangement links TRBV11-2 to TRBJ2-5, with D possibly TRBD2 on 6 matching bases. With 5 bases removed from V and 6 bases from J, the gap between germline ends came to 22 bases. The CDR3 covers 16 residues. Per the germline V gene, CDR1 is SGHAT and CDR2 is FQNNGV. The CDR3 loop is CASSHRDFKVVKTQYF. In DNA form, the CDR3 reads TGTGCCAGCAGCCACCGGGACTTTAAAGTCGTTAAGACCCAGTACTTC.

The V gene is TRBV7-3, the J gene TRBJ2-1; a weak D match, TRBD1 (5 bases). V was cut by 1 base and J by 10 bases, with 8 bases left in between. The CDR3 loop spans 12 amino acids. CDR1 and CDR2 (germline): SGHTA, FQGTGA. In nucleotides, the CDR3 is TGTGCCAGCAGCTTAAGACGGACAGAGCAGTTCTTC. This codes for CASSLRRTEQFF. Looking up the rest from reference TRBV7-3 and TRBJ2-1 gives the full variable domain: GAGVSQTPSNKVTEKGKYVELRCDPISGHTALYWYRQSLGQGPEFLIYFQGTGAADDSGLPNDRFFAVRPEGSVSTLKIQRTERGDSAVYLCASSLRRTEQFFGPGTRLTVL.

The V gene is TRBV6-2 or TRBV6-3, the J gene TRBJ1-5, with D possibly matching TRBD1 (5 bases). The CDR3 covers 16 residues. The V end was cut by 0 bases, the J end by 3 bases, with 12 bases between. The germline gives CDR1 MNHEY, CDR2 SVGEGT. CDR3 protein: CASSYSVPGYNQPQHF. The CDR3 nucleotides read TGTGCCAGCAGTTACTCGGTTCCAGGGTACAATCAGCCCCAGCATTTT.

This chain connects TRBV7-8 to TRBJ1-6, with 8 bases fitting TRBD1. The CDR3 spans 15 residues. Germline assignment: CDR1 SGHVS and CDR2 FQNEAQ. V dropped 5 bases and J dropped 3; count of bases not matched to a gene: 3. The CDR3 reads CASSPGQGYNSPLHF. The CDR3 region has the DNA TGTGCCAGCAGCCCAGGACAGGGCTATAATTCACCCCTCCACTTT.

This chain uses TRBV9 with TRBJ2-2; D uncertain. The CDR3 length is 14 residues. Germline V gene lookup returns CDR1 SGDLS and CDR2 YYNGEE. Deletions cut 0 bases from V and 9 bases from J, with 12 bases between. CDR3 in amino acids: CASSVAGFGRELFF. CDR3 bases: TGTGCCAGCAGCGTAGCCGGGTTTGGCCGGGAGCTGTTTTTT.

The V gene is TRBV14, the J gene TRBJ2-7, with D tentatively TRBD1 (6 bases). This CDR3 is 15 amino acids long. Germline V gene sequence: CDR1 SGHDN, CDR2 FVKESK. Trimming removed 3 bases at V and 0 bases at J, with 12 bases between. The DNA of the CDR3 is TGTGCCAGCAGCCACCTGAGGGGGTACTCCTACGAGCAGTACTTC. It translates to CASSHLRGYSYEQYF.

The chain employs TRBV6-5 and TRBJ2-5, with a weak D call TRBD2 (5 bases). Trimming pared 0 bases from V and 2 bases from J, leaving 13 bases between. Germline values: CDR1 MNHEY, CDR2 SVGAGI. The CDR3 is made up of 16 amino acids. The CDR3: CASSYSMRAVQETQYF. The CDR3 DNA sequence: TGTGCCAGCAGTTACTCAATGCGAGCGGTGCAAGAGACCCAGTACTTC.

V is TRBV6-6 and J is TRBJ2-7; TRBD1 agrees at 7 bases. Trimming took 2 bases from V and 0 from J; bases not matched to a gene: 7. This CDR3 region has 16 residues. Germline CDR1 reads MNHNY; CDR2 reads SVGAGI (reference sequence). CDR3 bases: TGTGCCAGCAGTTACCCGACAGGGCCAAGCTCCTACGAGCAGTACTTC. This sequence encodes CASSYPTGPSSYEQYF.

V gene TRBV11-2 combines with J gene TRBJ2-2; TRBD2 matches at 8 bases. CDR1 and CDR2 from the germline V gene are SGHAT and FQNNGV. The CDR3 loop spans 15 amino acids. V lost 2 bases, J lost 6 bases, and 5 bases stayed unmatched. CDR3 coding DNA: TGTGCCAGCAGCTTAACTAGCGGCTATTCCGGGGAGCTGTTTTTT. The encoded protein is CASSLTSGYSGELFF.

The V and J genes are TRBV3-1 (or the pseudogene TRBV3-2) and TRBJ2-3; 8 bases agree with TRBD2. J lost 0 bases, V lost 4 bases, and 6 bases had no gene match. The CDR3 has 16 residues. The V gene's germline CDR1 is LGHDT and CDR2 YNNKEL (reference sequence). CDR3 sequence reads: CASSLKRGISTDTQYF. The CDR3 DNA reads TGTGCCAGCAGCCTGAAGCGGGGGATTAGCACAGATACGCAGTATTTT.

This clone has a handful of counts. The rearrangement links TRBV4-1 to TRBJ2-7, with D tentatively TRBD1 (5 bases). V lost 5 bases to trimming and J lost 7 bases, with 24 bases between them. The CDR3 length is 16 residues. Germline V gene data show CDR1 as MGHRA and CDR2 as YSYEKL. The CDR3 here is CASSKAFFQGAKEQYF. The CDR3 region has the DNA TGCGCCAGCAGCAAGGCGTTTTTCCAGGGTGCTAAGGAGCAGTACTTC.

This clone was found once. V usage is TRBV2 and J usage is TRBJ1-1; a weak D match, TRBD1 (5 bases). The V gene lost 8 bases and the J gene lost 5 bases, with 12 bases spanning the gap. The V gene's germline CDR1 is SNHLY and CDR2 FYNNEI. The CDR3 extends over 12 amino acids. Written as DNA, the CDR3 is TGTGCCAGCCGCGGGCGGGGGACTGAAGCTTTCTTT. Translated: CASRGRGTEAFF.